This entry concerns a single T cell receptor beta chain. Molecules of cDNA were individually given unique molecular identifiers that were attached to them. TCRdb passed the 5' RACE reads through MiXCR, listing each CDR3 protein once. The table records tens of thousands of distinct CDR3 sequences, roughly an eighth of them present only once. The sample is drawn from a study of early T cells in non-severe SARS-CoV-2 infection. The length of the CDR3 is 15 residues. V was cut by 0 bases and J by 8 bases, with 15 bases left in between. The germline V gene encodes CDR1 SGHRS and CDR2 YFSETQ. The gene calls are TRBV5-1 and TRBJ2-1; D is unclear. This sample comprised whole blood, obtained at baseline. The sequence derives from an adult who was a healthcare worker with PCR-confirmed SARS-CoV-2 infection or an uninfected control (not recorded which). CDR3 DNA: TGCGCCAGCAGCTTGGAAGCCTCATATGGGGATGAGCAGTTCTTC. Protein sequence: CASSLEASYGDEQFF.